The 12 T cell receptor beta chains reported below all come from one sample, sequenced in a study of T cells after yellow fever vaccination. Using its own MiXCR run on the 5' RACE reads, TCRdb lists one record per CDR3 protein. The sample contains 110,000 or so distinct CDR3 sequences, around 6.7% of which appear only once. The source was CD4+ T cells sorted from PBMCs, collected more than 40 days after the first yellow fever vaccination. The receptors here all came from a man in his late teens or twenties who received the YFV17D yellow fever vaccine.

This clonotype was counted ten times or more. V usage is TRBV6-1 and J usage is TRBJ1-2; a possible D gene is TRBD1 (5 bases). The germline V gene encodes CDR1 MNHNS and CDR2 SASEGT. The CDR3 has 13 residues. The ends were cut back, 2 bases at V and 8 bases at J, with 12 bases in the middle. The CDR3 is CASSEPQGGGYTF. Here the CDR3 DNA reads TGTGCCAGCAGTGAACCGCAGGGCGGAGGCTACACCTTC.

This clonotype appeared many times. The genes are TRBV15 and TRBJ1-1, with unresolved D. V was trimmed by 0 bases and J by 0 bases, leaving 5 bases between them. The germline gives CDR1 LNHNV, CDR2 YYDKDF (reference sequence). This CDR3 spans 14 amino acids. Here the CDR3 reads CATSREAVNTEAFF. The CDR3 coding sequence is TGTGCCACCAGCAGAGAGGCAGTGAACACTGAAGCTTTCTTT.

This clonotype has more than one count but fewer than ten. The chain carries TRBV4-3 and TRBJ1-4; 9 bases are shared with TRBD1. Germline V gene lookup returns CDR1 LGHNA and CDR2 YSLEER. The CDR3 runs to 17 residues. The junction had 11 bases not matched to a gene; V was cut back by 1 base and J by 8 bases. CDR3 nucleotide sequence: TGCGCCAGCAGCCAAGCACCGATGGACAGGGGCGGCGAAAAACTGTTTTTT. Residues: CASSQAPMDRGGEKLFF.

This clonotype was seen repeatedly, ten times or more. CDR3 DNA: TGTGCCAGCAGCTTACGGCAAACTAATGAAAAACTGTTTTTT. Translating it yields CASSLRQTNEKLFF. V usage is TRBV11-2 and J usage is TRBJ1-4; D is ambiguous. CDR3 length equals 14 residues. Germline CDR1 reads SGHAT; CDR2 reads FQNNGV. V lost 2 bases and J 1 base, leaving 5 bases between the germline ends.

This clonotype was detected only a few times. CDR3 in amino acids: CASSPGTSGGAGQFF. CDR3 coding DNA: TGCGCCAGCAGCCCGGGGACTAGCGGGGGGGCCGGGCAGTTCTTC. The chain combines TRBV5-1 with TRBJ2-1; TRBD2 matches 16 bases. Germline CDR1 and CDR2: SGHRS and YFSETQ. Losses at the gene ends were 4 bases for V and 12 bases for J; bases not matched to a gene: 7. This CDR3 comprises 15 residues.

The sample holds a few counts of this clonotype. The chain recombines TRBV27 with TRBJ2-6; perhaps TRBD1 as D (5 bases). This CDR3 contains 16 residues. V was clipped by 1 base and J by 0 bases, with 7 bases between them. Germline values: CDR1 MNHEY, CDR2 SMNVEV (reference sequence). CDR3 sequence: CASSLWGSSGANVLTF. CDR3 DNA sequence: TGTGCCAGCAGTTTATGGGGCAGCTCTGGGGCCAACGTCCTGACTTTC. The whole variable domain, remainder taken from reference TRBV27 and TRBJ2-6, is EAQVTQNPRYLITVTGKKLTVTCSQNMNHEYMSWYRQDPGLGLRQIYYSMNVEVTDKGDVPEGYKVSRKEKRNFPLILESPSPNQTSLYFCASSLWGSSGANVLTFGAGSRLTVL.

This clonotype has ten or more counts. The chain links TRBV7-8 to TRBJ2-5; D unclear. V was cut by 6 bases and J by 5 bases, with 22 bases left in between. Germline V gene lookup returns CDR1 SGHVS and CDR2 FQNEAQ. This CDR3 spans 16 amino acids. CDR3 DNA: TGTGCCAGCAGGCCCGATGGAGCGATGGGGTACGAGACCCAGTACTTC. Protein product: CASRPDGAMGYETQYF.

This clonotype was recorded a few times. This chain uses TRBV5-1 with TRBJ2-5, with D possibly called TRBD1 or TRBD2 (5 bases each). V was trimmed by 4 bases and J by 5 bases, leaving 12 bases between them. Germline CDR1 SGHRS, CDR2 YFSETQ. This CDR3 has 13 residues. CDR3 in amino acids: CASSGDAGETQYF. The CDR3 coding sequence is TGCGCCAGCAGCGGGGACGCTGGGGAGACCCAGTACTTC.

The chain recombines TRBV18 with TRBJ2-5; the D gene is possibly TRBD2 (5 bases). This CDR3 comprises 13 residues. Trimming left V 5 bases short and J 5 bases short, with 12 bases between. CDR1 is KGHSH, CDR2 LQKENI, per germline. The CDR3 sequence is CASSATSYETQYF. The CDR3 DNA reads as TGTGCCAGCTCAGCAACTAGTTACGAGACCCAGTACTTC.

This clonotype was seen at least ten times. The genes are TRBV4-3 and TRBJ1-2, with D perhaps TRBD1 (5 bases). The CDR3 is 17 residues long. V was clipped by 1 base and J by 1 base, with 16 bases between them. The germline gives CDR1 LGHNA, CDR2 YSLEER. CDR3 residues: CASSQVGWDDDNYGYTF. CDR3 sequence (DNA): TGCGCCAGCAGCCAAGTTGGGTGGGACGACGATAACTATGGCTACACCTTC.

Many counts were recorded for this clonotype. V is TRBV6-1 and J is TRBJ2-6; a possible D gene is TRBD1 (5 bases). The CDR3 has 16 amino acids. Deletions cut 9 bases from V and 0 bases from J, with 15 bases between. Germline assignment: CDR1 MNHNS and CDR2 SASEGT. CDR3 residues: CASGARASSGANVLTF. CDR3 coding DNA: TGTGCCAGTGGGGCCCGCGCTAGCTCTGGGGCCAACGTCCTGACTTTC.

Regarding this clonotype: This may be a read error, as it is one base from a much larger clone. This rearrangement joins TRBV7-3 to TRBJ2-1; no firm D call. From germline, CDR1 is SGHTA and CDR2 FQGTGA. Trimming removed 8 bases at V and 5 bases at J, with 13 bases between. The CDR3 consists of 13 residues. The CDR3 sequence: CASRLNQDNEQFF. The CDR3 bases are TGTGCCAGCCGCCTCAATCAGGACAATGAGCAGTTCTTC. Full variable domain (missing parts from reference TRBV7-3 and TRBJ2-1): GAGVSQTPSNKVTEKGKYVELRCDPISGHTALYWYRQSLGQGPEFLIYFQGTGAADDSGLPNDRFFAVRPEGSVSTLKIQRTERGDSAVYLCASRLNQDNEQFFGPGTRLTVL.